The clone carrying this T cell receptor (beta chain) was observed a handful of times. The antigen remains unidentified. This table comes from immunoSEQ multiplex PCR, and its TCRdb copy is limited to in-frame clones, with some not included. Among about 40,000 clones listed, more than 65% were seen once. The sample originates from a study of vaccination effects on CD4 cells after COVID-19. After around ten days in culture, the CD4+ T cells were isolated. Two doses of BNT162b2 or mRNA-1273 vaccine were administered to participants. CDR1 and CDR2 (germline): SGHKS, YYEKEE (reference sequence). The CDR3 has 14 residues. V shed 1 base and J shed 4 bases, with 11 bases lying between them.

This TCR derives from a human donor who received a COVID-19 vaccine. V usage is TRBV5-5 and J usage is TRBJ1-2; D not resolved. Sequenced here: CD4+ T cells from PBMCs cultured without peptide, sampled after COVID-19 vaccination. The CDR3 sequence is CASSLRPALYGYTF. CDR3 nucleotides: TGTGCCAGCAGCTTGAGACCGGCCCTCTATGGCTACACCTTC.